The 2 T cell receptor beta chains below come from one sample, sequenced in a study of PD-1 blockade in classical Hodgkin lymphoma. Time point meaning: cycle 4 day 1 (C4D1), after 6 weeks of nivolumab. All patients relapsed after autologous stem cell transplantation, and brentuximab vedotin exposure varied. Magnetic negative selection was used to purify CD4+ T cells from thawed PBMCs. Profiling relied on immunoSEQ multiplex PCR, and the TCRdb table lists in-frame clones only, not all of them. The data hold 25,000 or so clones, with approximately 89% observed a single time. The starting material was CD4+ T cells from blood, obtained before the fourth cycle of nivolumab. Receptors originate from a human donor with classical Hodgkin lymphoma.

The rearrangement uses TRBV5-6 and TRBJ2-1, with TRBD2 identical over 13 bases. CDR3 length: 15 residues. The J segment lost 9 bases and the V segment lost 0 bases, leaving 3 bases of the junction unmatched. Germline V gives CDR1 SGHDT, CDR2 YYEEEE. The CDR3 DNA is TGTGCCAGCAGCTTGGGGACTAGCGGGAGAATTGAGCAGTTCTTC. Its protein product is CASSLGTSGRIEQFF.

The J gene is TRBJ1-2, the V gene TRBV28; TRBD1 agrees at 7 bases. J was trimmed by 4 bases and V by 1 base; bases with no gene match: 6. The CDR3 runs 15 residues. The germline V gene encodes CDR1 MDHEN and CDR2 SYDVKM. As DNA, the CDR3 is TGTGCCAGCAGTTTATCGGGGACAGTACTCTATGGCTACACCTTC. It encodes CASSLSGTVLYGYTF.